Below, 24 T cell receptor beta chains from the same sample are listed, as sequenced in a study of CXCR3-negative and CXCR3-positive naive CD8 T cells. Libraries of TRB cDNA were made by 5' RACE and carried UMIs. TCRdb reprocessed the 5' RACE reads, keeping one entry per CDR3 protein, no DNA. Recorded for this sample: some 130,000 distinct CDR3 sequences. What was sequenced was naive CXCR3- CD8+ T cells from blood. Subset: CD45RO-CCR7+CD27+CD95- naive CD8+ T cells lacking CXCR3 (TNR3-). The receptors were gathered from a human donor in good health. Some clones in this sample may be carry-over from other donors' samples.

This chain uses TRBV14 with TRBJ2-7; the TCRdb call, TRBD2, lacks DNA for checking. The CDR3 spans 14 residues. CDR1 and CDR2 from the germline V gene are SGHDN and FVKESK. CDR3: CASSQEGEGYEQYF. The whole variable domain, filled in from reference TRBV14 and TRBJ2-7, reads EAGVTQFPSHSVIEKGQTVTLRCDPISGHDNLYWYRRVMGKEIKFLLHFVKESKQDESGMPNNRFLAERTGGTYSTLKVQPAELEDSGVYFCASSQEGEGYEQYFGPGTRLTVT.

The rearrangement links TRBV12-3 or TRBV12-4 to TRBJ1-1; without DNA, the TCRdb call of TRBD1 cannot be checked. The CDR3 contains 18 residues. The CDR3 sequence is CASSNLSPGTGMNTEAFF.

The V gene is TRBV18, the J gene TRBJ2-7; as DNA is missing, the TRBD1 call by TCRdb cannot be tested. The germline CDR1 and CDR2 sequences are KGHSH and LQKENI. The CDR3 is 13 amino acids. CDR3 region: CASSPPGPGEQYF.

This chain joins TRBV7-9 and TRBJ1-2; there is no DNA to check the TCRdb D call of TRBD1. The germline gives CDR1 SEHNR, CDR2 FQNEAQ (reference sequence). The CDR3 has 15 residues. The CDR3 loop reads CASSLSYRGGYGYTF. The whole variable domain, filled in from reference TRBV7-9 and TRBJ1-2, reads DTGVSQNPRHKITKRGQNVTFRCDPISEHNRLYWYRQTLGQGPEFLTYFQNEAQLEKSRLLSDRFSAERPKGSFSTLEIQRTEQGDSAMYLCASSLSYRGGYGYTFGSGTRLTVV.

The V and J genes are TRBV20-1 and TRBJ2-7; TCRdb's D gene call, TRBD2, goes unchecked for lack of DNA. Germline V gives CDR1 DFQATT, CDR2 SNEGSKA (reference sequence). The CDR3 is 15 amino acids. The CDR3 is CSARDWTSGHYEQYF.

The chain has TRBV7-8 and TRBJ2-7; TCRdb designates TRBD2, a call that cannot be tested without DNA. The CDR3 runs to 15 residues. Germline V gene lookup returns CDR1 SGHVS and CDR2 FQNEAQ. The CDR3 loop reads CASSLLGGLIHEQYF.

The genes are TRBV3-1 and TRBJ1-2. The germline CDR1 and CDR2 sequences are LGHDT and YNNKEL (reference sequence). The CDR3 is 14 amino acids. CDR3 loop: CASSQDKTSLGYTF.

CDR3 region: CASSFDRESYEQYF. J is TRBJ2-7 and V is TRBV7-6; the TRBD1 assignment by TCRdb is unverifiable without DNA. Germline CDR1 SGHVS, CDR2 FNYEAQ. CDR3 size: 14 residues.

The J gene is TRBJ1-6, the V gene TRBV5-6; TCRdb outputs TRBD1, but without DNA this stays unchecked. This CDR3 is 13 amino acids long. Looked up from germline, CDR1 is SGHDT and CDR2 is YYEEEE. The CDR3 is CASSRQVNSPLHF.

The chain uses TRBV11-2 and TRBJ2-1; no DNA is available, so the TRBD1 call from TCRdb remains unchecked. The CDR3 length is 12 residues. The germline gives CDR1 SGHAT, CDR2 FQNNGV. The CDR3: CASSPGRSSQFF.

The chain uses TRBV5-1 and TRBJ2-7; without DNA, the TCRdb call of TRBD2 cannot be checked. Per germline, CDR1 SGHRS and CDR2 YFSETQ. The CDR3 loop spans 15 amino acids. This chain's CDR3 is CASSFTGTSGEEQYF.

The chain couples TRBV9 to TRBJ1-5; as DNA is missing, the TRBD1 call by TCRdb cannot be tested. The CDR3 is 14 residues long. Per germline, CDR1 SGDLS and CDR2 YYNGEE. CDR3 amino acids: CASSVSGDGQPQHF.

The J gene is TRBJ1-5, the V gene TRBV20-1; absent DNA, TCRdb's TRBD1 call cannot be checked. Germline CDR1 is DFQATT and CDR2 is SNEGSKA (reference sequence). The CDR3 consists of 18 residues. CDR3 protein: CSALQTGGAGASYQPQHF.

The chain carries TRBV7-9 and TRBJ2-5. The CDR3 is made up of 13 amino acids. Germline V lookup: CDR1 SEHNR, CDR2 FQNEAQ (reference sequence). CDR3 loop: CASSLVASETQYF.

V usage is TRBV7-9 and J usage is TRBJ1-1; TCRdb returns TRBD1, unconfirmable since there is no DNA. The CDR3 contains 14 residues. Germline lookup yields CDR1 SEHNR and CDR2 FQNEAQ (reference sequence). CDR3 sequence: CASTDRGRITEAFF.

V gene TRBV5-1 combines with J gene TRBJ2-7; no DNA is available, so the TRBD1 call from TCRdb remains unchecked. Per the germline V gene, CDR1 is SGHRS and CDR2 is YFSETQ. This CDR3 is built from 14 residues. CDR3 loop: CASRLAGGSYEQYF.

The CDR3 here is CASRFAGPNIYNEQFF. J is TRBJ2-1 and V is TRBV7-3; the D call from TCRdb, TRBD1, cannot be confirmed without DNA. This CDR3 is built from 16 residues. In germline, CDR1 is SGHTA, CDR2 FQGTGA.

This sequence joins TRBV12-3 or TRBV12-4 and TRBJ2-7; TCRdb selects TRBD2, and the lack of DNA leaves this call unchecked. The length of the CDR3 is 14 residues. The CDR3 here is CASSLGGFSYEQYF.

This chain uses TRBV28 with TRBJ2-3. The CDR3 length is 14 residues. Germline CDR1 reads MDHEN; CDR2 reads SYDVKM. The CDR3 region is CASSFGGPRSTQYF.

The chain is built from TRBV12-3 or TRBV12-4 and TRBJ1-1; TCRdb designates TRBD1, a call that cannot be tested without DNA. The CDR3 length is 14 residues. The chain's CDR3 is CASTRDREDTEAFF.

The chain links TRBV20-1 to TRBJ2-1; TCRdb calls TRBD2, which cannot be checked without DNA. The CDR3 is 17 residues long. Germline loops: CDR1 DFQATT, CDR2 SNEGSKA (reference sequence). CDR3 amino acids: CSAQEVFGAGGDNEQFF.

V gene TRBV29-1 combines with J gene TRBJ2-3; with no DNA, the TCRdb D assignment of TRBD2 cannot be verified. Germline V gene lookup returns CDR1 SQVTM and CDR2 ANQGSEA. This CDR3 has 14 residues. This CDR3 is CSAGLAESTDTQYF.

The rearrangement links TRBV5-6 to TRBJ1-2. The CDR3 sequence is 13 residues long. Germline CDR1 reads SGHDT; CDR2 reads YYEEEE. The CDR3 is CASSLGNNYGYTF.

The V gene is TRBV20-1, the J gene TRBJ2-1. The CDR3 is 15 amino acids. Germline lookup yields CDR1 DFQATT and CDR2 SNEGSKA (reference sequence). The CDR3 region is CSARDIASSYNEQFF.